Sequencing of this TCR beta chain was carried out in a study of CD8 T cells in ankylosing spondylitis. Study conclusions and caveats: Disease-linked clones reportedly concentrated significantly in matched ankylosing spondylitis synovial fluid. Previous work reported some of these motif variants in the synovial fluid and blood of reactive arthritis. Made up of 7 to 9 highly homologous variants, a TCR beta motif appeared characteristic of ankylosing spondylitis blood. Disease-associated clones were CD8+ and fairly uncommon in peripheral blood.

This clonotype has more than one count but fewer than ten. The target antigen is unknown. Quantitative 5'-RACE with molecular barcodes produced the TCR beta libraries. From the 5' RACE reads, TCRdb called clonotypes with MiXCR, one entry per CDR3 protein. The table has about 540,000 distinct CDR3 sequences, about 13% seen once. The sequence was collected from a male donor with ankylosing spondylitis. The specimen was blood, either unsorted or a sorted T cell fraction (not recorded which).

The CDR3 reads CASSLLTVAHEQFF. As DNA, the CDR3 is TGTGCCAGCAGCTTGTTGACAGTGGCCCATGAGCAGTTCTTC. The chain employs TRBV5-6 and TRBJ2-1; D is possibly TRBD1 (5 bases). This CDR3 comprises 14 residues. CDR1 is SGHDT, CDR2 YYEEEE, per germline. The V end lost 1 base, the J end lost 8 bases, and 13 bases lay between the germline ends.